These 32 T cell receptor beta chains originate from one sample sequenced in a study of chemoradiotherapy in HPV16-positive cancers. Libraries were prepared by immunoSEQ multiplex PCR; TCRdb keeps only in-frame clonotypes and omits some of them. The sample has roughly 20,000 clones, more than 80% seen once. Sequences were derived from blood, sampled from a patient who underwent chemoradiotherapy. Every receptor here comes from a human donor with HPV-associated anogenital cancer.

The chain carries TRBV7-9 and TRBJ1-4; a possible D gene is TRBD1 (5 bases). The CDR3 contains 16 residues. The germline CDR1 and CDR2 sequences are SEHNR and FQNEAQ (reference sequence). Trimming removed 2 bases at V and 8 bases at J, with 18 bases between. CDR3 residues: CASSLWDGGGEEKLFF. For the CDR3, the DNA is TGTGCCAGCAGCTTATGGGATGGGGGGGGTGAAGAAAAACTGTTTTTT.

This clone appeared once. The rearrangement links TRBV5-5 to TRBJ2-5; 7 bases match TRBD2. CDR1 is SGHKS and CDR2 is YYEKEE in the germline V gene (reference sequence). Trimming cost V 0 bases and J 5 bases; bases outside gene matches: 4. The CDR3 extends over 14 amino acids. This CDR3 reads CASSLVRGGETQYF. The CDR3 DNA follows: TGTGCCAGCAGCTTGGTCCGGGGAGGGGAGACCCAGTACTTC. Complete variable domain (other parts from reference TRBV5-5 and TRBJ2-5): DAGVTQSPTHLIKTRGQQVTLRCSPISGHKSVSWYQQVLGQGPQFIFQYYEKEERGRGNFPDRFSARQFPNYSSELNVNALLLGDSALYLCASSLVRGGETQYFGPGTRLLVL.

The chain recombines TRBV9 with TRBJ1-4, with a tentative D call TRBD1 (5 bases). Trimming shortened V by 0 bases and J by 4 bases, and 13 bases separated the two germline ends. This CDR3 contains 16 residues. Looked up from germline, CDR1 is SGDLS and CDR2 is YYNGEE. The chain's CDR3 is CASSVGGVGGNEKLFF. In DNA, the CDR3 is TGTGCCAGCAGCGTAGGAGGGGTAGGAGGTAATGAAAAACTGTTTTTT.

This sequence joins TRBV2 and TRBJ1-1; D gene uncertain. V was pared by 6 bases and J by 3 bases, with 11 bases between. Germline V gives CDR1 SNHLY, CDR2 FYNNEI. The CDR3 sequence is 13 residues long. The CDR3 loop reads CASRILVDTEAFF. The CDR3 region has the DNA TGTGCCAGCAGAATCTTGGTGGACACTGAAGCTTTCTTT.

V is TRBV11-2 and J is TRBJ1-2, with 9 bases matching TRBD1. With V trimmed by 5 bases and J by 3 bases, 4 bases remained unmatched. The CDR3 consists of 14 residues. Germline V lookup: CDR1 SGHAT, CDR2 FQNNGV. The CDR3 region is CASSVTGGDYGYTF. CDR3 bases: TGTGCCAGCAGCGTCACAGGGGGCGACTATGGCTACACCTTC.

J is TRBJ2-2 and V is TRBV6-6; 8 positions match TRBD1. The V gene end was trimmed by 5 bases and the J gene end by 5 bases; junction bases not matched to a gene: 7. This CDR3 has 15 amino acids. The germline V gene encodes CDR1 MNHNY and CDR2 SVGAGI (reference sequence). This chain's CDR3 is CASSRGQGETGELFF. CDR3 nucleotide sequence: TGTGCCAGCAGTCGCGGACAGGGTGAGACCGGGGAGCTGTTTTTT.

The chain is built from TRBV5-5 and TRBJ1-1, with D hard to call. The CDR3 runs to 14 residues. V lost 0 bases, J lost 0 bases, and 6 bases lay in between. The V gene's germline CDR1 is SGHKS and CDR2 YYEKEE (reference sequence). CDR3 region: CASSLDPVNTEAFF. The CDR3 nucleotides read TGTGCCAGCAGCTTGGATCCCGTGAACACTGAAGCTTTCTTT. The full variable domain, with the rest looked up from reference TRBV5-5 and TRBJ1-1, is DAGVTQSPTHLIKTRGQQVTLRCSPISGHKSVSWYQQVLGQGPQFIFQYYEKEERGRGNFPDRFSARQFPNYSSELNVNALLLGDSALYLCASSLDPVNTEAFFGQGTRLTVV.

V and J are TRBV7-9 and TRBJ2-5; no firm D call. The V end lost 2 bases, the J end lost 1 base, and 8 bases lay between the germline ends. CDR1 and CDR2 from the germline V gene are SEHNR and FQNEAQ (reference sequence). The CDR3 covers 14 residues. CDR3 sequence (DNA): TGTGCCAGCAGCTTAAATGAAGCCCAAGAGACCCAGTACTTC. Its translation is CASSLNEAQETQYF.

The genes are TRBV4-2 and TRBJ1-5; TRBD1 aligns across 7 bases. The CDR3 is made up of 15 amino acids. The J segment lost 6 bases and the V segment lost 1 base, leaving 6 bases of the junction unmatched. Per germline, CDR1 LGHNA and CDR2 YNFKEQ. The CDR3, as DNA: TGTGCCAGCAGCCAAGGACAGGGTCAGGGTCAGCCCCAGCATTTT. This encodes CASSQGQGQGQPQHF.

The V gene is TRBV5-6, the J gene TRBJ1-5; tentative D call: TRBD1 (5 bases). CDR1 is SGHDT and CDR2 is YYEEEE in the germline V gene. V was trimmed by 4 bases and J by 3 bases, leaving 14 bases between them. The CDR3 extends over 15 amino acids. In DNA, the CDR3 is TGTGCCAGCAGCCTGGGTGGGGGGATCAATCAGCCCCAGCATTTT. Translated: CASSLGGGINQPQHF.

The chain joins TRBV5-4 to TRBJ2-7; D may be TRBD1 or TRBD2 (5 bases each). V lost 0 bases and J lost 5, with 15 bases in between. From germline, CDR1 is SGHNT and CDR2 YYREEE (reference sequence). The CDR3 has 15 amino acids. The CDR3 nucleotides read TGTGCCAGCAGCTTGGACTTACGGGGCACCCACGAGCAGTACTTC. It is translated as CASSLDLRGTHEQYF.

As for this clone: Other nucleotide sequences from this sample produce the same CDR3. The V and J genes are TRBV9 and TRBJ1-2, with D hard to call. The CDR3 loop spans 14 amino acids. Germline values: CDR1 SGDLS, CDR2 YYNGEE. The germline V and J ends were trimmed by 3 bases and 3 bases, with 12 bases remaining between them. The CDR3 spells CASSAPAEDYGYTF. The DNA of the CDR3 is TGTGCCAGCAGCGCTCCGGCGGAGGACTATGGCTACACCTTC.

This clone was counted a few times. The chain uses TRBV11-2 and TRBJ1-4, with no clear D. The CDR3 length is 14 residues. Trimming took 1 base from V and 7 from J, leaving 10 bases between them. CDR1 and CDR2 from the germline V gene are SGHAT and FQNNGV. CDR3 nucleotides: TGTGCCAGCAGCTTAGTAAATGTGGGTGAAAAACTGTTTTTT. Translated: CASSLVNVGEKLFF. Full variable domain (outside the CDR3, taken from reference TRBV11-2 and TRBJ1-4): EAGVAQSPRYKIIEKRQSVAFWCNPISGHATLYWYQQILGQGPKLLIQFQNNGVVDDSQLPKDRFSAERLKGVDSTLKIQPAKLEDSAVYLCASSLVNVGEKLFFGSGTQLSVL.

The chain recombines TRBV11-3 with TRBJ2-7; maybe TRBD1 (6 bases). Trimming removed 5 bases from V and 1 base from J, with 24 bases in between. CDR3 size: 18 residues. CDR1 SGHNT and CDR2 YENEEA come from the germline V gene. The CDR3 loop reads CASSHRQGIIPPSYEQYF. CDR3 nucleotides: TGTGCCAGCAGCCACCGCCAGGGGATAATACCCCCTTCCTACGAGCAGTACTTC.

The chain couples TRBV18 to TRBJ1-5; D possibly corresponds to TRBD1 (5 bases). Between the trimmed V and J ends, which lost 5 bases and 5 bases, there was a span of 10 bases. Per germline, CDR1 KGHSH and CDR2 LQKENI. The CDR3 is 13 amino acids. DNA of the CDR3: TGTGCCAGCTCAAACGGGGGGGATCAGCCCCAGCATTTT. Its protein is CASSNGGDQPQHF.

This chain's CDR3 is CASSFQGAYGYTF. The CDR3 DNA reads as TGTGCCAGCAGTTTCCAGGGGGCGTATGGCTACACCTTC. The rearrangement joins TRBV27 to TRBJ1-2; 8 bases line up with TRBD1. The CDR3 loop spans 13 amino acids. Germline loops: CDR1 MNHEY, CDR2 SMNVEV (reference sequence). Trimming took 3 bases from V and 5 from J; bases not matched to a gene: 2.

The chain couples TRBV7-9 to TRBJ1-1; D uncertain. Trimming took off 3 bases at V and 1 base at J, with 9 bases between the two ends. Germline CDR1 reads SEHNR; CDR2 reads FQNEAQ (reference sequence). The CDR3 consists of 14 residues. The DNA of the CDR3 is TGTGCCAGCAGCTTGGAGGCAACGAACACTGAAGCTTTCTTT. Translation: CASSLEATNTEAFF.

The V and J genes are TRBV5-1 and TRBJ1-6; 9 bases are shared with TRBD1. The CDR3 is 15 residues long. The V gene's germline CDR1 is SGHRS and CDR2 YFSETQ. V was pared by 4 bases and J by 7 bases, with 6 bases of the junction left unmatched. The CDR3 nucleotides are TGCGCCAGCAGCAATGAGGACAGGGGAAATTCACCCCTCCACTTT. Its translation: CASSNEDRGNSPLHF. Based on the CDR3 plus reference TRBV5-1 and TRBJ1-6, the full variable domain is KAGVTQTPRYLIKTRGQQVTLSCSPISGHRSVSWYQQTPGQGLQFLFEYFSETQRNKGNFPGRFSGRQFSNSRSEMNVSTLELGDSALYLCASSNEDRGNSPLHFGNGTRLTVT.

The CDR3 nucleotides read TGTGCCAGCGGGAGGCGGGCAGGGGAGCACAATGAGCAGTTCTTC. Translated: CASGRRAGEHNEQFF. The chain has TRBV2 and TRBJ2-1; D could derive from TRBD1 or TRBD2 (6 bases each). CDR1 is SNHLY and CDR2 is FYNNEI in the germline V gene. This CDR3 contains 15 residues. The V end was cut by 8 bases, the J end by 5 bases, with 19 bases between.

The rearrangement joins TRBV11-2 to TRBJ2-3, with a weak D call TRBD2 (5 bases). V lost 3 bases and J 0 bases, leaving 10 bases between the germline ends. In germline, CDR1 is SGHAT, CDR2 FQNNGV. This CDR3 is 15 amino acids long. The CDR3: CASSFSVTSTDTQYF. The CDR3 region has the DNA TGTGCCAGCAGCTTTAGCGTTACTAGCACAGATACGCAGTATTTT.

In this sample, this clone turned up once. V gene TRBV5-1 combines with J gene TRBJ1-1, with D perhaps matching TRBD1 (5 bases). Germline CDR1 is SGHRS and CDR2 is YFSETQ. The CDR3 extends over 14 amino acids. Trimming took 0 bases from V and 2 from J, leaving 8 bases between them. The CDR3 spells CASSLGDSNTEAFF. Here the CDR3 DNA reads TGCGCCAGCAGCTTGGGGGACTCAAACACTGAAGCTTTCTTT. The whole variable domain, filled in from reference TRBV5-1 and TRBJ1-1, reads KAGVTQTPRYLIKTRGQQVTLSCSPISGHRSVSWYQQTPGQGLQFLFEYFSETQRNKGNFPGRFSGRQFSNSRSEMNVSTLELGDSALYLCASSLGDSNTEAFFGQGTRLTVV.

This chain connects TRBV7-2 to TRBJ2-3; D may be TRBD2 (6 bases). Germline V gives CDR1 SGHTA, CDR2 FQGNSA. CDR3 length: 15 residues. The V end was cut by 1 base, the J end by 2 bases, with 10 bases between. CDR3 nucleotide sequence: TGTGCCAGCAGCTTAGATGGGGGGTCCACAGATACGCAGTATTTT. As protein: CASSLDGGSTDTQYF.

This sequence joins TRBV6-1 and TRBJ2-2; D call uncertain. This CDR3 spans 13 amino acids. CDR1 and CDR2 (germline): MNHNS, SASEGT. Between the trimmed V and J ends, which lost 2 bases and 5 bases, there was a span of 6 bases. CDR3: CASSELDTGELFF. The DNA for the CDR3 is TGTGCCAGCAGTGAACTGGATACCGGGGAGCTGTTTTTT.

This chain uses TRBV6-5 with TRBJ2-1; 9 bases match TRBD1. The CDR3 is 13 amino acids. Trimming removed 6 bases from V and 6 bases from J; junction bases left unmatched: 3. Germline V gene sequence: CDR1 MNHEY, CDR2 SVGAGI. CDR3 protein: CASSRDRVNEQFF. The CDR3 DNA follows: TGTGCCAGCAGCCGGGACAGGGTCAATGAGCAGTTCTTC.

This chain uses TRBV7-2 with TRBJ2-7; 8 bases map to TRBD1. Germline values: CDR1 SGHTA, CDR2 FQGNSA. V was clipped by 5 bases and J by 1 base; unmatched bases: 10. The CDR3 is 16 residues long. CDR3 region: CASSPHSGQESYEQYF. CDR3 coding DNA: TGTGCCAGCAGCCCTCATTCGGGACAGGAGTCCTACGAGCAGTACTTC.

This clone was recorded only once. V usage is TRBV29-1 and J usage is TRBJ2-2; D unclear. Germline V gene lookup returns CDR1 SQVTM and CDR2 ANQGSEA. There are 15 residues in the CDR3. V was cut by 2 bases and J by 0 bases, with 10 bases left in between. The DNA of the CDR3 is TGCAGCGTTGAATTTGGTGGACCGAACACCGGGGAGCTGTTTTTT. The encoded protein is CSVEFGGPNTGELFF.

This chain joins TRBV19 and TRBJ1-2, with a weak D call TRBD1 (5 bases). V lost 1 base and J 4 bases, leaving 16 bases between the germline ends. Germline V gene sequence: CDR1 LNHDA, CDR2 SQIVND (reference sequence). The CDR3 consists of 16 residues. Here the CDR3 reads CASSIVKGRSPYGYTF. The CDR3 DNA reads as TGTGCCAGTAGTATAGTGAAGGGGCGATCCCCCTATGGCTACACCTTC.

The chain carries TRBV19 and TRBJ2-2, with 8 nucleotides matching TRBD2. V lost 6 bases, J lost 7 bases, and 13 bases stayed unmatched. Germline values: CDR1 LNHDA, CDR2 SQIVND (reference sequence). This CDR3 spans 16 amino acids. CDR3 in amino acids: CASSPVGLGGVGELFF. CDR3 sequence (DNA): TGTGCCAGTAGCCCTGTGGGACTAGGAGGGGTCGGGGAGCTGTTTTTT.

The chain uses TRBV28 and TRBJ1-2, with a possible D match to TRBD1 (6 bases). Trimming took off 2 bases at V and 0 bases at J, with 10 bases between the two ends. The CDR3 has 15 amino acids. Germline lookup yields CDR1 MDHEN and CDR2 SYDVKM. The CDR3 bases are TGTGCCAGCAGTTTACGGCGGACAGCTAACTATGGCTACACCTTC. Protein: CASSLRRTANYGYTF.

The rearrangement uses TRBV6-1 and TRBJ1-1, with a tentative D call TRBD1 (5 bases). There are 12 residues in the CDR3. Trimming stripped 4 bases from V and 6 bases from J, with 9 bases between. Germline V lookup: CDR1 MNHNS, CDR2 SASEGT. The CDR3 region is CASSGGSPEAFF. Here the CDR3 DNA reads TGTGCCAGCAGTGGGGGCTCCCCTGAAGCTTTCTTT.

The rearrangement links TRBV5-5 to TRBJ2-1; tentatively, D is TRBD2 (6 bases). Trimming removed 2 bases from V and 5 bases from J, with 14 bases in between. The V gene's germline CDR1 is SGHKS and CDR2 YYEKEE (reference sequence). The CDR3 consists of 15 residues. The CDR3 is CASSFSAGIHNEQFF. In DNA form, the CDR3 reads TGTGCCAGCAGCTTCTCGGCGGGGATTCACAATGAGCAGTTCTTC.

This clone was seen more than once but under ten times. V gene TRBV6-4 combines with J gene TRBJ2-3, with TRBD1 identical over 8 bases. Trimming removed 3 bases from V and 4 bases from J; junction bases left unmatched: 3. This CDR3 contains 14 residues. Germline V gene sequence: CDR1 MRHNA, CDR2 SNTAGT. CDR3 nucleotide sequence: TGTGCCAGCAGTGAGGCAGGGGGCTCAGATACGCAGTATTTT. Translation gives CASSEAGGSDTQYF.